This TCR beta chain was identified during a study of blood T cell repertoires in COVID-19. Overall study context: There were acute and convalescent COVID-19 samples, and they came from the United States, Italy and Spain. Sample material is recorded as cDNA or gDNA derived from T cells, B-cell-depleted T cells, or PBMCs.

V shed 4 bases and J 3 bases; nucleotides not matched to a gene: 4. Germline V gene data show CDR1 as SGHNT and CDR2 as YYREEE (reference sequence). The CDR3 consists of 14 residues. All enrollees were about 18 to 95 years old and from 24 US areas. Membership in each cohort depended on participant-reported clinical history. Only in-frame clones appear in the TCRdb table, and some are missing; sequencing was by immunoSEQ multiplex PCR. The sample includes 200,000 to 300,000 clones, over 85% of them seen just once. This clonotype originated in a woman in her thirties with acute COVID-19. The chain recombines TRBV5-4 with TRBJ2-5, with 9 bases matching TRBD1. Input material: PBMCs or T cells enriched from blood (not recorded which). CDR3 nucleotides: TGTGCCAGCAGCCGGACAGGGGTGGAAGAGACCCAGTACTTC. It yields the protein CASSRTGVEETQYF.